This record looks at one T cell receptor (beta chain) sequence and its context. This entry is derived from a study of T-cell reconstitution after alpha-beta-depleted transplantation in children. TCRbeta library preparation incorporated unique molecular identifiers. TCRdb re-called the PCR reads through MiXCR, storing one row per CDR3 protein. The sample shows a few hundred thousand distinct CDR3 sequences, just over 20% of them seen only once. This CDR3 has 15 amino acids. V lost 0 bases to trimming and J lost 7 bases, with 15 bases between them. The chain uses TRBV12-3 or TRBV12-4 and TRBJ2-5; maybe TRBD2 (6 bases). This receptor was obtained from a human donor who donated a stem cell graft to a child with acute myeloid leukemia. Sequences were derived from PBMCs from the stem cell graft donor, sampled from the stem cell graft. The CDR3 spells CASSLAAGTFGTQYF. As DNA, the CDR3 is TGTGCCAGCAGTTTAGCGGCAGGGACTTTTGGGACCCAGTACTTC.